This T cell receptor beta chain originates from a study of blood T cell repertoires in COVID-19. J lost 9 bases, V lost 3 bases, and 6 bases had no gene match. CDR3 size: 15 residues. The germline V gene has CDR1 LNHDA and CDR2 SQIVND (reference sequence). TCRdb's table, derived via immunoSEQ multiplex PCR, lists solely in-frame clones and lacks some. The table includes some 250,000 clones, 75% to 90% detected once. Sample: peripheral blood. This rearrangement joins TRBV19 to TRBJ2-1; 12 bases line up with TRBD1. This TCR came from a woman aged 30 to 39 who had recovered from COVID-19. The CDR3 DNA follows: TGTGCCAGTAGTATCTCCGGGACAGGGGGCGCTGAGCAGTTCTTC. Its translation is CASSISGTGGAEQFF.